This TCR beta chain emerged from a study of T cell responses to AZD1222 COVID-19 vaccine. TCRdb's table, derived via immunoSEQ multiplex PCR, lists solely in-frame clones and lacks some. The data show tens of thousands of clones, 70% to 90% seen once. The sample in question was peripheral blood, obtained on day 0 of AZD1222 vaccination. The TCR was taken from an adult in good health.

CDR3 amino acids: CASSLAPAGDRGPEYTDTQYF. DNA of the CDR3: TGCGCCAGCAGCTTGGCCCCGGCCGGAGACAGGGGACCCGAGTACACAGATACGCAGTATTTT. The chain has TRBV5-1 and TRBJ2-3; TRBD1 aligns across 8 bases. CDR3 length: 21 amino acids. Germline CDR1 and CDR2: SGHRS and YFSETQ. With 0 bases clipped from V and 2 bases from J, the junction kept 20 bases outside the gene matches.